The 11 T cell receptor beta chains reported below all come from one sample, sequenced in a study of blood T cell repertoires in COVID-19. Sequencing was performed with immunoSEQ multiplex PCR; in TCRdb, only in-frame clones are kept and a portion is missing. Of under 50,000 clones in the sample, 69% were seen once. The sample taken for sequencing was peripheral blood. These receptors came from a man older than 75 with acute or convalescent COVID-19.

The chain joins TRBV11-2 to TRBJ2-7; D perhaps matches TRBD2 (6 bases). Trimming stripped 5 bases from V and 9 bases from J, with 20 bases between. The CDR3 contains 14 residues. Germline V gene lookup returns CDR1 SGHAT and CDR2 FQNNGV. CDR3 sequence reads: CASSPTDFSGVQYF. In DNA form, the CDR3 reads TGTGCCAGCAGCCCGACGGACTTTTCGGGGGTGCAGTACTTC.

V gene TRBV5-4 combines with J gene TRBJ1-2; TRBD1 matches at 9 bases. V lost 3 bases and J lost 8; bases outside the gene matches: 11. The length of the CDR3 is 15 residues. Germline loops: CDR1 SGHNT, CDR2 YYREEE (reference sequence). The CDR3 region is CASSSNLQGAGGYTF. In DNA, the CDR3 is TGTGCCAGCAGCTCGAACCTACAGGGGGCTGGGGGCTACACCTTC.

The CDR3 sequence is CASSRTSGGTDTQYF. CDR3 in DNA: TGTGCCAGTAGTCGGACTAGCGGGGGCACAGATACGCAGTATTTT. V usage is TRBV19 and J usage is TRBJ2-3; 12 bases are a match to TRBD2. Trimming cost V 5 bases and J 1 base; bases outside gene matches: 1. Germline V gene data show CDR1 as LNHDA and CDR2 as SQIVND (reference sequence). The CDR3 is made up of 15 amino acids.

The V and J genes are TRBV15 and TRBJ2-7, with TRBD1 identical over 8 bases. This CDR3 is built from 16 residues. The junction had 8 bases not matched to a gene; V was cut back by 0 bases and J by 4 bases. The germline gives CDR1 LNHNV, CDR2 YYDKDF (reference sequence). CDR3 amino acids: CATSRDRTGSGYEQYF. The DNA of the CDR3 is TGTGCCACCAGCAGAGACCGGACAGGGTCGGGATACGAGCAGTACTTC.

This clone was detected only a few times. The rearrangement joins TRBV15 to TRBJ2-1, with D perhaps matching TRBD1 (5 bases). The CDR3 extends over 14 amino acids. Germline V gene sequence: CDR1 LNHNV, CDR2 YYDKDF (reference sequence). The germline V and J ends were trimmed by 6 bases and 9 bases, with 18 bases remaining between them. This CDR3 reads CATRTRTTDSEQFF. CDR3 DNA sequence: TGTGCCACCAGGACAAGGACAACCGACAGTGAGCAGTTCTTC.

V is TRBV7-2 and J is TRBJ2-1; maybe TRBD2 (5 bases). The CDR3 sequence is 16 residues long. The V end was cut by 5 bases, the J end by 0 bases, with 14 bases between. Germline CDR1 SGHTA, CDR2 FQGNSA. The CDR3 loop is CASSAEGGSSYNEQFF. The CDR3 DNA reads as TGTGCCAGCAGCGCCGAGGGCGGTAGCTCCTACAATGAGCAGTTCTTC.

The table lists this clone with a few counts. The chain carries TRBV5-4 and TRBJ2-7; 10 bases are a match to TRBD2. The CDR3 contains 18 residues. From germline, CDR1 is SGHNT and CDR2 YYREEE (reference sequence). The ends lost 1 base at V and 2 bases at J; junction bases unmatched: 12. The chain's CDR3 is CASSLSASGRVIAYEQYF. The DNA for the CDR3 is TGTGCCAGCAGCTTGTCGGCTAGCGGGAGAGTGATCGCCTACGAGCAGTACTTC.

As concerns this clone: At one boundary the junction diverges from the germline segment, which might be a read error. In the same sample, other DNA sequences code for this CDR3. The CDR3 here is CASSLGQGHADTQYF. In DNA form, the CDR3 reads TGCGCCAGTAGCTTGGGACAGGGGCACGCAGATACGCAGTATTTT. The chain employs TRBV5-1 and TRBJ2-3, with 10 nucleotides matching TRBD1. The CDR3 totals 15 residues. Germline CDR1 SGHRS, CDR2 YFSETQ.

The chain is built from TRBV5-4 and TRBJ2-3; 7 bases are shared with TRBD2. Germline-derived CDR1 and CDR2 are SGHNT and YYREEE (reference sequence). After removal of 1 base from V and 1 base from J, the junction contained 3 bases not matched to a gene. This CDR3 is 15 amino acids long. The CDR3 loop is CASSLRAGGTDTQYF. The CDR3 region has the DNA TGTGCCAGCAGCTTGCGGGCGGGAGGCACAGATACGCAGTATTTT.

The V and J genes are TRBV6-2 or TRBV6-3 and TRBJ2-3; tentative D call: TRBD1 (5 bases). The V and J ends lost 0 bases and 1 base respectively, with 20 bases between them. This CDR3 has 19 amino acids. From germline, CDR1 is MNHEY and CDR2 SVGEGT. The CDR3 sequence is CASSYSPRTRQLRTDTQYF. CDR3 coding DNA: TGTGCCAGCAGTTACTCTCCGAGGACAAGACAGCTCCGCACAGATACGCAGTATTTT.

This clone was recorded a few times. This sequence joins TRBV7-2 and TRBJ1-3, with D perhaps TRBD1 (5 bases). Deletions cut 4 bases from V and 1 base from J, with 8 bases between. CDR1 SGHTA and CDR2 FQGNSA come from the germline V gene. The CDR3 is 14 residues long. The CDR3 sequence is CASSSGLSGNTIYF. CDR3 in DNA: TGTGCCAGCAGCTCGGGACTGTCTGGAAACACCATATATTTT. The full variable domain, completed using reference TRBV7-2 and TRBJ1-3, is GAGVSQSPSNKVTEKGKDVELRCDPISGHTALYWYRQSLGQGLEFLIYFQGNSAPDKSGLPSDRFSAERTGGSVSTLTIQRTQQEDSAVYLCASSSGLSGNTIYFGEGSWLTVV.